This T cell receptor beta chain originates from a study of T cells in Graves' hyperthyroidism and ophthalmopathy. Study at large: At the time of initial diagnosis and before any treatment, peripheral blood was collected.

Ten or more counts support this clonotype. Antigen unknown. General study points: Also found in blood were most expanded thyroid clonotypes above 0.001.

No ophthalmopathy progression within 18 months constituted stable Graves' hyperthyroidism. Patients showing uncontrolled infection, other autoimmune disease, pregnancy or lactation were ineligible. Germline CDR1 and CDR2: SGHTA and FQGNSA. This CDR3 region has 13 residues. The V and J ends lost 1 base and 5 bases respectively, with 5 bases between them. Using RNA transcripts as the source, TCR beta CDR3 regions were amplified. Initially, a first-round RT-PCR of the TCR CDR3 employed the HTBI primer set. Each CDR3 protein is one row after TCRdb ran MiXCR on the multiplex PCR reads. The table records more than 150,000 distinct CDR3 sequences, more than 15% of them present only once.

The chain has TRBV7-2 and TRBJ2-2; no clear D gene. The clonotype was recovered from a woman aged 45-60 years with Graves' hyperthyroidism. The sequenced material came from blood. The CDR3 coding sequence is TGTGCCAGCAGCTTAGTCGAAACCGGGGAGCTGTTTTTT. Protein sequence: CASSLVETGELFF.